This T cell receptor (beta chain) was sequenced for a study of OX40 agonist ivuxolimab in advanced cancers. The V gene's germline CDR1 is SGHNT and CDR2 YYREEE (reference sequence). The junction had 7 bases not matched to a gene; V was cut back by 10 bases and J by 2 bases. The CDR3 extends over 13 amino acids. Sequencing used immunoSEQ multiplex PCR; TCRdb keeps in-frame clones, though not all of them. The sample carries tens of thousands of clones, about four fifths recorded once. The sequence was obtained from an adult with an advanced solid tumor such as melanoma, head and neck, liver or kidney cancer. The chain combines TRBV5-4 with TRBJ1-2; 8 nucleotides line up with TRBD1. Specimen: CD4+ or CD8+ T cells sorted from blood, collected in a trial of the OX40 agonist ivuxolimab. CDR3 in amino acids: CAYRDRTNYGYTF. Here the CDR3 DNA reads TGTGCCTACCGGGACAGGACCAACTATGGCTACACCTTC.